This T cell receptor beta chain was identified during a study of blood T cell repertoires in COVID-19. Turning to the study itself: The United States, Italy and Spain provided the acute and convalescent COVID-19 samples. The analysed material was cDNA or gDNA that came from T cells, B-cell-depleted T cells, or PBMCs.

The germline V gene has CDR1 SGHRS and CDR2 YFSETQ. This CDR3 region has 14 residues. Trimming removed 4 bases at V and 9 bases at J, with 19 bases between. TCRdb's copy holds only in-frame clones and misses some; the assay was immunoSEQ multiplex PCR. This sample has about 160,000 clones; around 84% occur once, and the top ten carry around 6%. Each participant's cohort was designated according to participant-reported clinical history. Donors in Cohort 3 who had recovered were those with two negative PCRs, healthcare professional clearance, or resolution of their symptoms. This clonotype was obtained from a man aged 35 to 55 who had recovered from COVID-19. The rearrangement links TRBV5-1 to TRBJ1-2; D possibly corresponds to TRBD1 (5 bases). Input material: PBMCs or T cells enriched from blood (not recorded which). CDR3 sequence (DNA): TGCGCCAGCAGCCCAAACAGGATTCCATTCAGCTACACCTTC. Its protein is CASSPNRIPFSYTF.